Below, 9 T cell receptor beta chains from the same sample are listed, as sequenced in a study of identical twins (dated by TCRdb to 2016 to 2017). Receptor amplification or capture employed 5' RACE. Sequencing was carried out with an Illumina HiSeq 2000. The public reads were reprocessed in TCRdb via fastp at Q25 and MiXCR, keeping in-frame beta chains. CDR3 protein sequences are deduplicated, and each keeps its most common genes and DNA. The sample records about 900,000 distinct CDR3 sequences, roughly an eighth of which are singletons. The ten largest clonotypes hold around 1.6% of the sample. These data also formed part of another study, on yellow fever vaccine responses in identical twins.

Sequencing input: PBMCs. The receptor source for this set is a young woman in good health.

V and J are TRBV12-3 or TRBV12-4 and TRBJ2-3, with 9 positions matching TRBD2. The CDR3 totals 16 residues. The ends lost 0 bases at V and 5 bases at J; junction bases unmatched: 6. CDR3 in amino acids: CASSLARGGRGDTQYF. DNA for the CDR3: TGTGCCAGCAGTTTAGCGCGGGGCGGGAGGGGAGATACGCAGTATTTT.

This chain's CDR3 is CASRILAGGVDEQFF. As DNA, the CDR3 is TGCGCCAGCAGAATCCTAGCGGGAGGCGTGGATGAGCAGTTCTTC. V and J are TRBV5-1 and TRBJ2-1, with 11 bases aligning to TRBD2. The CDR3 runs to 15 residues. Germline CDR1 SGHRS, CDR2 YFSETQ. Trimming at V came to 5 bases and at J to 8 bases, leaving 9 bases not matched to a gene.

In this sample, this clonotype turned up many times. The chain has TRBV12-3 or TRBV12-4 and TRBJ1-1, with a possible D match to TRBD1 (5 bases). The V and J ends lost 5 bases and 1 base respectively, with 11 bases between them. This CDR3 spans 14 amino acids. The CDR3 DNA is TGTGCCAGCAGTCCAGACAGAACGAACACTGAAGCTTTCTTT. Its protein product is CASSPDRTNTEAFF.

The chain joins TRBV7-9 to TRBJ2-7, with 9 positions matching TRBD1. Germline V lookup: CDR1 SEHNR, CDR2 FQNEAQ (reference sequence). CDR3 size: 14 residues. V was pared by 1 base and J by 5 bases, with 3 bases of the junction left unmatched. The CDR3 DNA follows: TGTGCCAGCAGCTTAGAGGGACAGGGAGACGAGCAGTACGTC. Translating it yields CASSLEGQGDEQYV.

This clonotype appeared a few times. The V and J genes are TRBV6-5 and TRBJ2-3, with 10 bases that match TRBD2. V lost 0 bases and J lost 4; bases outside the gene matches: 4. Germline-derived CDR1 and CDR2 are MNHEY and SVGAGI. CDR3 length equals 16 residues. The CDR3 sequence: CASSYSSGGAPDTQYF. CDR3 in DNA: TGTGCCAGCAGTTACTCGAGCGGGGGGGCACCAGATACGCAGTATTTT.

The genes are TRBV3-1 and TRBJ2-1; 7 nucleotides agree with TRBD2. Trimming cost V 0 bases and J 7 bases; bases outside gene matches: 9. There are 16 residues in the CDR3. Germline V gives CDR1 LGHDT, CDR2 YNNKEL (reference sequence). The CDR3 sequence: CASSQDFGGGHNEQFF. The DNA of the CDR3 is TGTGCCAGCAGCCAAGATTTCGGGGGAGGGCATAATGAGCAGTTCTTC.

Ten or more counts support this clonotype. The rearrangement uses TRBV29-1 and TRBJ2-3; 7 bases are shared with TRBD2. Germline CDR1 SQVTM, CDR2 ANQGSEA. The CDR3 is 16 amino acids. V shed 5 bases, J shed 0 bases, and the junction held 11 bases outside the gene matches. DNA of the CDR3: TGCAGCGTTAACGATCCTGAGCGGGGTAGCACAGATACGCAGTATTTT. This sequence encodes CSVNDPERGSTDTQYF.

The genes are TRBV19 and TRBJ2-5; no clear D. Trimming cost V 9 bases and J 3 bases, with 8 bases left between them. The CDR3 totals 11 residues. CDR1 LNHDA and CDR2 SQIVND come from the germline V gene (reference sequence). The CDR3 loop reads CASGRKETQYF. For the CDR3, the DNA is TGTGCCAGCGGACGAAAAGAGACCCAGTACTTC.

V gene TRBV19 combines with J gene TRBJ2-3, with TRBD2 matching 9 bases. V lost 5 bases, J lost 2 bases, and 5 bases stayed unmatched. Germline V CDR1 and CDR2: LNHDA, SQIVND (reference sequence). The CDR3 consists of 15 residues. The DNA of the CDR3 is TGTGCCAGTAGTGTTAGCGGGAGAGTCACAGATACGCAGTATTTT. Its translation: CASSVSGRVTDTQYF. Full variable domain (missing parts from reference TRBV19 and TRBJ2-3): DGGITQSPKYLFRKEGQNVTLSCEQNLNHDAMYWYRQDPGQGLRLIYYSQIVNDFQKGDIAEGYSVSREKKESFPLTVTSAQKNPTAFYLCASSVSGRVTDTQYFGPGTRLTVL.